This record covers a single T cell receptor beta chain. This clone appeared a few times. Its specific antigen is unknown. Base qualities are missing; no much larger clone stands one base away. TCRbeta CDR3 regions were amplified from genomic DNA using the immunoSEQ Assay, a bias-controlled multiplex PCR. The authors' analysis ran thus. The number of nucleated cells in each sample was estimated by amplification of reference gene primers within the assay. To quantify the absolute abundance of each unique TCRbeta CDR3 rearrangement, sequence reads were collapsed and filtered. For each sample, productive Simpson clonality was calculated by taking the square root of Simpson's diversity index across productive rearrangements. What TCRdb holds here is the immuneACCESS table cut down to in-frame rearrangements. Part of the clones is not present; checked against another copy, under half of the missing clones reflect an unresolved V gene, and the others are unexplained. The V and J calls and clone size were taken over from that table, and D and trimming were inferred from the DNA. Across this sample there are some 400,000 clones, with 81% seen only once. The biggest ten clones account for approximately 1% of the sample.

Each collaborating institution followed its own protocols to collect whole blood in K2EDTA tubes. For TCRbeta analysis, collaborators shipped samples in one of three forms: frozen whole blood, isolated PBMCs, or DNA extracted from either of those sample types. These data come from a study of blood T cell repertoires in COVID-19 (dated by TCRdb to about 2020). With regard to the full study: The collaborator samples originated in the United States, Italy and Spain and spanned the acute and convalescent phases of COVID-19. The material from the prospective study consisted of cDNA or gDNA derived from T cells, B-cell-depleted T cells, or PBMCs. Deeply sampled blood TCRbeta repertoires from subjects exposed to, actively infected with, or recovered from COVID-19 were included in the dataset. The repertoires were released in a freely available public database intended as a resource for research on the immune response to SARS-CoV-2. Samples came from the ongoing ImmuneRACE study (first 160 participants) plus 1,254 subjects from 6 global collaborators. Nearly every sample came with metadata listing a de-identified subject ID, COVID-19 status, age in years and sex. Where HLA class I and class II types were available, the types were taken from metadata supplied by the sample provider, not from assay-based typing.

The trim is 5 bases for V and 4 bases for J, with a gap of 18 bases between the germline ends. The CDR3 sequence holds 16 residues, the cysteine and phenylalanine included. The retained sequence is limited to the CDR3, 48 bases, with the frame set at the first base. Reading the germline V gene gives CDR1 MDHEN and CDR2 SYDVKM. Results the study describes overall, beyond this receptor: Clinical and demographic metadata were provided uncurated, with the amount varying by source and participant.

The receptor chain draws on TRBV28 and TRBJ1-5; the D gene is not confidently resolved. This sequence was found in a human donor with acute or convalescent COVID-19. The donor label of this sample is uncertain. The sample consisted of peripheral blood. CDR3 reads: CASSVLLSTANQPQHF. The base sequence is TGTGCCAGCAGTGTTCTACTTAGCACCGCGAATCAGCCCCAGCATTTT.